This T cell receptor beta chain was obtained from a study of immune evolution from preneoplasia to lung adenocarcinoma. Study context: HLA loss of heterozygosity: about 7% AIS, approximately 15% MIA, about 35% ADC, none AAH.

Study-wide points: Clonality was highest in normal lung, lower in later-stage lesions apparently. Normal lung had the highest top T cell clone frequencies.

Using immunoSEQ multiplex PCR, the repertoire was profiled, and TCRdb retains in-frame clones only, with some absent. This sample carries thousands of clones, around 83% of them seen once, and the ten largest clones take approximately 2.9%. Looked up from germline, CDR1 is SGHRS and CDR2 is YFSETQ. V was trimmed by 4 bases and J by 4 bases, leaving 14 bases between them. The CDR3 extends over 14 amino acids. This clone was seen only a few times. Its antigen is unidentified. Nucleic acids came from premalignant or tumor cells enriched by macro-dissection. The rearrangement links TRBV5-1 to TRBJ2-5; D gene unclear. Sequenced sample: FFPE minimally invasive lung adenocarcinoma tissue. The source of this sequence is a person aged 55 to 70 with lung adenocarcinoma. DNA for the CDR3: TGCGCCAGCAGCAGTCGACACATGGGAGAGACCCAGTACTTC. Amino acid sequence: CASSSRHMGETQYF.